The entry that follows covers one T cell receptor (beta chain) sequence. As yet, its antigen is unknown. This table comes from immunoSEQ multiplex PCR, and its TCRdb copy is limited to in-frame clones, with some not included. The sample comprises approximately 2.5 million clones, approximately 90% of which are singletons, and 0.13% to 0.15% rests with the top ten. The sample originates from a study of shared clonotypes between healthy human individuals. Findings and limits, study-wide: Among donors, sharing of clonotypes was expected to be affected by sequencing depth.

V lost 1 base and J lost 4, with 4 bases in between. Germline values: CDR1 SGHAT, CDR2 FQDESV (reference sequence). This CDR3 spans 12 amino acids. Material: naive CD4+ T cells sorted from blood. Subset here: CD45RA+ positively selected. The receptor was isolated from a man younger than 35 in good health. The chain joins TRBV11-1 to TRBJ2-5, with D hard to call. The CDR3 coding sequence is TGTGCCAGCAGCTTAGTGCCAGAGACCCAGTACTTC. Protein sequence: CASSLVPETQYF.